There are many counts of the clone carrying this T cell receptor (beta chain). The antigen is not known. This specimen belongs to a study of Graves' ophthalmopathy and Graves' hyperthyroidism. Study details: Before any treatment, peripheral blood was taken at the initial diagnosis.

CDR1 is MGHDK, CDR2 SYGVNS, per germline. This CDR3 is built from 13 residues. The germline V and J ends were trimmed by 5 bases and 1 base, with 8 bases remaining between them. Study conclusions and caveats: Ophthalmopathy could be told apart from stable hyperthyroidism by a 13-signature model (about 88% sensitivity, about 80% specificity).

Amplifying from RNA transcripts, the study obtained TCR beta CDR3 regions. In the first round, RT-PCR was carried out with HTBI primers, and a multiplex PCR formed the second round. From the multiplex PCR reads, TCRdb called clonotypes with MiXCR, one entry per CDR3 protein. The sample gives under 250,000 distinct CDR3 sequences, roughly 21% of which show up once; roughly 40% is in the top ten. The receptor comes from a woman between 50 and 59 years old with Graves' ophthalmopathy. Sequencing was carried out using peripheral blood. The chain uses TRBV25-1 and TRBJ1-2; the D is unclear. Here the CDR3 DNA reads TGTGCCAGCAGTCTTCCCAATAACTATGGCTACACCTTC. Translation gives CASSLPNNYGYTF.